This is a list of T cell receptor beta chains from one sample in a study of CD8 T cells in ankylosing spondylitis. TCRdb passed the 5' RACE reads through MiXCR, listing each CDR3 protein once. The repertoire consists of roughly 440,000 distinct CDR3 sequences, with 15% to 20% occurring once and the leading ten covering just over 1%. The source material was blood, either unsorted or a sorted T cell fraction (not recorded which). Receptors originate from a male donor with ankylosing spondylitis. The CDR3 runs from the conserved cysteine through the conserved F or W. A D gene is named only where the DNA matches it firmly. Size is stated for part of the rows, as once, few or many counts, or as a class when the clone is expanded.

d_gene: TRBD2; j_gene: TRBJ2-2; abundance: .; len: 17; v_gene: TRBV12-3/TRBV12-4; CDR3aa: CASSRRTSGKGTGELFF; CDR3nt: TGTGCCAGCAGTCGTCGGACTAGCGGGAAAGGCACCGGGGAGCTGTTTTTT
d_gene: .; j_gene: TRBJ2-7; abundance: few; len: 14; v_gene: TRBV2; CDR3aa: CASTPTQFSYEQYF; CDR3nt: TGTGCCAGCACCCCGACACAATTTTCCTACGAGCAGTACTTC
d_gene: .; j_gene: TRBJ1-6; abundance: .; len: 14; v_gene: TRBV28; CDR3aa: CASSLAGFDSPLHF; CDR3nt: TGTGCCAGCAGTTTGGCGGGGTTCGATTCACCCCTCCACTTT
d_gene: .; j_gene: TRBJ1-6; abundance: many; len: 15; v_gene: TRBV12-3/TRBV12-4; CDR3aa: CASSFQGQGYSPLHF; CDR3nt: TGTGCCAGCAGCTTCCAGGGGCAGGGGTATTCACCCCTCCACTTT
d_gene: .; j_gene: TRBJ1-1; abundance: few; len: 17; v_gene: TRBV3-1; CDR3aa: CASSQDREGRSNTEAFF; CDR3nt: TGTGCCAGCAGCCAAGATCGTGAGGGGAGATCGAACACTGAAGCTTTCTTT
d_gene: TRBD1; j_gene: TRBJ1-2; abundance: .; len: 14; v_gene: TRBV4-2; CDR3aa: CASSQVQGDGGYTF; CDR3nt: TGTGCCAGCAGCCAAGTACAGGGGGATGGTGGCTACACCTTC
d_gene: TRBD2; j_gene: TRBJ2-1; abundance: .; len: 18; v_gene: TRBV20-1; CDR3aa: CSARDSGVVGLAVNEQFF; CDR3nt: TGCAGTGCTAGAGATAGCGGGGTCGTCGGACTAGCGGTTAATGAGCAGTTCTTC
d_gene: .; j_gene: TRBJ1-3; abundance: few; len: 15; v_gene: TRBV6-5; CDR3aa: CASSYQGGTGNTIYF; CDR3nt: TGTGCCAGCAGTTACCAGGGAGGGACTGGAAACACCATATATTTT
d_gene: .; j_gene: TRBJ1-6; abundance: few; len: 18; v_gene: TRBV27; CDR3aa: CASSLSRQQGSYNSPLHF; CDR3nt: TGTGCCAGCAGTTTATCGAGACAACAGGGATCCTATAATTCACCCCTCCACTTT
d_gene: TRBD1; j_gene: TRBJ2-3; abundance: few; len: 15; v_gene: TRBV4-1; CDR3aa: CASSRGDRDSDTQYF; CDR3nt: TGCGCCAGCAGCCGGGGGGACAGGGACTCAGATACGCAGTATTTT
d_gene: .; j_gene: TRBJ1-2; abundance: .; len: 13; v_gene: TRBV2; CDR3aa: CASSDGEAYGYTF; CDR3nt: TGTGCCAGCAGTGATGGGGAAGCCTATGGCTACACCTTC
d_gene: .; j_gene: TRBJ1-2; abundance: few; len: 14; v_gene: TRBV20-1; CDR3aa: CSASAGTNNYGYTF; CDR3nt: TGCAGTGCTAGTGCCGGGACGAATAACTATGGCTACACCTTC
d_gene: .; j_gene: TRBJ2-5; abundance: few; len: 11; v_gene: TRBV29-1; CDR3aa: CSGQVRETQYF; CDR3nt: TGCAGCGGACAGGTACGGGAGACCCAGTACTTC
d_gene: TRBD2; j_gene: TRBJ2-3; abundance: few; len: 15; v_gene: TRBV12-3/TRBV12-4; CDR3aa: CASSIAGGNTDTQYF; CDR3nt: TGTGCCAGCAGTATAGCGGGGGGAAACACAGATACGCAGTATTTT
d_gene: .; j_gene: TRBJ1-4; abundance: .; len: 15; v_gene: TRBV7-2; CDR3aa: CASSTDRATNEKLFF; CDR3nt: TGTGCCAGCAGCACGGACCGGGCAACTAATGAAAAACTGTTTTTT
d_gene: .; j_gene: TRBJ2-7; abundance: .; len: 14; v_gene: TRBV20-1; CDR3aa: CSARSREGTYEQYF; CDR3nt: TGCAGTGCTAGAAGCCGGGAAGGGACCTACGAGCAGTACTTC
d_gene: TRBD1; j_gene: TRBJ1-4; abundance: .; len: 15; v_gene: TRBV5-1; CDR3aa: CASSGSGGGNEKLFF; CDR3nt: TGCGCCAGCAGCGGATCAGGGGGCGGTAATGAAAAACTGTTTTTT
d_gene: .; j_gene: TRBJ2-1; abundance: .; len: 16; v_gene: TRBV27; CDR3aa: CASSPRRPSSYNEQFF; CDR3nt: TGTGCCAGCAGTCCTCGCCGGCCGAGCTCCTACAATGAGCAGTTCTTC
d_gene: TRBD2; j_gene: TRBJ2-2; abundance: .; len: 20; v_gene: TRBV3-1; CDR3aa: CASSSRVGLAGGLNTGELFF; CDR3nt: TGTGCCAGCAGCTCCCGCGTAGGACTAGCGGGGGGCCTGAACACCGGGGAGCTGTTTTTT
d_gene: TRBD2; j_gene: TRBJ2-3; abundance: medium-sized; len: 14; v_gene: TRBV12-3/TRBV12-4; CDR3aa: CASGRDYSTDTQYF; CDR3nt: TGTGCCAGCGGGAGGGACTACAGCACAGATACGCAGTATTTT
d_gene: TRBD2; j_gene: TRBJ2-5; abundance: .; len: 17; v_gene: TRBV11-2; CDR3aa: CASSLVGVAGPQETQYF; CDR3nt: TGTGCCAGCAGCTTAGTTGGGGTAGCGGGACCTCAAGAGACCCAGTACTTC
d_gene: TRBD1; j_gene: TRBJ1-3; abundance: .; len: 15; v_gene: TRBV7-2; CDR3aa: CASSSQTGSRNTIYF; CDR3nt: TGTGCCAGCAGCTCGCAGACAGGGTCAAGGAACACCATATATTTT
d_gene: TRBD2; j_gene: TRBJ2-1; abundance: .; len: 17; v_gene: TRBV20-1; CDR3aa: CSAQRLAGGGSYNEQFF; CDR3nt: TGCAGTGCCCAGAGACTAGCGGGAGGTGGCTCCTACAATGAGCAGTTCTTC
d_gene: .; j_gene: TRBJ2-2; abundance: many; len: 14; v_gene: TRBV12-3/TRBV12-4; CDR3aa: CASSGTANTGELFF; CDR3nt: TGTGCCAGCAGTGGGACGGCGAACACCGGGGAGCTGTTTTTT
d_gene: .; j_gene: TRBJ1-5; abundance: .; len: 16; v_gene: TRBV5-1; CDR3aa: CASSLGAGNSNQPQHF; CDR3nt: TGCGCCAGCAGCTTGGGCGCGGGGAATAGCAATCAGCCCCAGCATTTT
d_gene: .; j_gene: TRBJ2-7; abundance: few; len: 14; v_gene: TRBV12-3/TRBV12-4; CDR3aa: CASSPGGRSGEQYF; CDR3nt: TGTGCCAGCAGTCCCGGCGGGCGGAGTGGCGAGCAGTACTTC
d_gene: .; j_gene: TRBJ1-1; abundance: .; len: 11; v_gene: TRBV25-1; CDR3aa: CASGSRSEAFF; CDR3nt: TGTGCCAGCGGGTCCAGAAGTGAAGCTTTCTTT
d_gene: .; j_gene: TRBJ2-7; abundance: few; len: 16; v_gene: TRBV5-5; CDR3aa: CASSLYPGTYSYEQYF; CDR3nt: TGTGCCAGCAGCTTGTATCCCGGGACATACTCCTACGAGCAGTACTTC
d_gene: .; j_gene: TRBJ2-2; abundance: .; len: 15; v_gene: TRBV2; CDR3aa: CASSGTASNTGELFF; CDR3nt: TGTGCCAGCAGTGGGACAGCTTCGAACACCGGGGAGCTGTTTTTT
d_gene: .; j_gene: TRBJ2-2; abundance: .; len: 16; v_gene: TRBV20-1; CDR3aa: CSARRPSGGNTGELFF; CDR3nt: TGCAGTGCTAGACGCCCCTCCGGGGGAAACACCGGGGAGCTGTTTTTT
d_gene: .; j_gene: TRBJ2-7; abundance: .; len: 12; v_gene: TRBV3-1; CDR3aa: CASSTTGREQYF; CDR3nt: TGTGCCAGCAGCACAACAGGGAGGGAGCAGTACTTC
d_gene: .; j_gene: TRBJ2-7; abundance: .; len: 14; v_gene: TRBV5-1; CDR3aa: CASSGRDGTYEQYF; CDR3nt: TGCGCCAGCAGCGGCAGGGACGGAACCTACGAGCAGTACTTC
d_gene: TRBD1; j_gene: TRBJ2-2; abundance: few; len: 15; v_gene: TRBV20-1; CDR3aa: CSATSGQALAGELFF; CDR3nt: TGCAGTGCTACCTCGGGACAGGCGCTCGCCGGGGAGCTGTTTTTT
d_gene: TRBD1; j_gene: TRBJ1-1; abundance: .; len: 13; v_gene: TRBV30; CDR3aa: CAWSVLWTGYAFF; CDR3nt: TGTGCCTGGAGTGTACTTTGGACAGGGTACGCTTTCTTT
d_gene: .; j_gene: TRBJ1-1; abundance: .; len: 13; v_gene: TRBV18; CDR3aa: CASSPLQNTEAFF; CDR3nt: TGTGCCAGCTCACCATTACAGAACACTGAAGCTTTCTTT
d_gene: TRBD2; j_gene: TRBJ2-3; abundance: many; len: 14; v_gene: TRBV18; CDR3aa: CASSPSGTGDTQYF; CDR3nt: TGTGCCAGCTCCCCCAGCGGGACGGGAGATACGCAGTATTTT
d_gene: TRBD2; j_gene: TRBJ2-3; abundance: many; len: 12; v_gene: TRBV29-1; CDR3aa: CSVTSGTDTQYF; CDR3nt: TGCAGCGTGACTAGCGGCACAGATACGCAGTATTTT
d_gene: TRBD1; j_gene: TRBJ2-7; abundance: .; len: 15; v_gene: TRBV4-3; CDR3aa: CASSLEPGQAARQYF; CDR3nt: TGCGCCAGCAGCCTAGAACCGGGACAGGCAGCGCGGCAGTACTTC
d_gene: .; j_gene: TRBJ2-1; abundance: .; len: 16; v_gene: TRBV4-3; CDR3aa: CASSQQFGTSNNEQFF; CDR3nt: TGCGCCAGCAGCCAACAATTTGGGACTTCCAACAATGAGCAGTTCTTC
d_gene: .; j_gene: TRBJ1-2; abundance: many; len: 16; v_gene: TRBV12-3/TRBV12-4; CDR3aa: CASSLLPPSTYFGYTF; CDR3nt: TGTGCCAGCAGTTTATTGCCACCATCCACCTATTTTGGCTACACCTTC
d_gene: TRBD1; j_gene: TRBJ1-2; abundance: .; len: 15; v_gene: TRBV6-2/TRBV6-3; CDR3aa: CASSVPGQGTYGYTF; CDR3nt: TGTGCCAGCAGCGTCCCGGGACAGGGTACCTATGGCTACACCTTC
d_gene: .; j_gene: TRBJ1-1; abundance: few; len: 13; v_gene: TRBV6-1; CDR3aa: CASSEAVRSAPSF; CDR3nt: TGTGCCAGCAGTGAAGCGGTCAGGTCGGCGCCGTCCTTT
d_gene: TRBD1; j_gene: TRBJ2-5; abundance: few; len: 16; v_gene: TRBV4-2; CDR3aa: CASSQPYRGLQETQYF; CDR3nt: TGTGCCAGCAGCCAACCCTACAGGGGGCTCCAAGAGACCCAGTACTTC
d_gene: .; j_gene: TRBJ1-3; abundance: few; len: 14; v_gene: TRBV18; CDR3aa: CASSPPASGNTIYF; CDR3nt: TGTGCCAGCTCACCCCCAGCCTCTGGAAACACCATATATTTT
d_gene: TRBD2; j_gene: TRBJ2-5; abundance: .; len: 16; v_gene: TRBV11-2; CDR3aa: CASSLDGGAIQETQYF; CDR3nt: TGTGCCAGCAGCTTAGACGGGGGGGCCATCCAAGAGACCCAGTACTTC
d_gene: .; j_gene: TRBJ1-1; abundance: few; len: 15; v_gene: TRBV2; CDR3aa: CASRGSLGMNTEAFF; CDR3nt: TGTGCCAGCAGAGGTTCCCTCGGAATGAACACTGAAGCTTTCTTT
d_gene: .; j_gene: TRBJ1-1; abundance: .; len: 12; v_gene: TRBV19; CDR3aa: CASSITNTEAFF; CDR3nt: TGTGCCAGTAGTATAACGAACACTGAAGCTTTCTTT
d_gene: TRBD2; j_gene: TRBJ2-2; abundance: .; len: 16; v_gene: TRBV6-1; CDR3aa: CASSRLLAANTGELFF; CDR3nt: TGTGCCAGCAGCCGCCTGCTAGCGGCGAACACCGGGGAGCTGTTTTTT
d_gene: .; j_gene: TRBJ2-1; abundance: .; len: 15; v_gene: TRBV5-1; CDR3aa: CASTPGGGSYNEQFF; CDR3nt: TGCGCCAGCACCCCAGGGGGCGGGAGCTACAATGAGCAGTTCTTC
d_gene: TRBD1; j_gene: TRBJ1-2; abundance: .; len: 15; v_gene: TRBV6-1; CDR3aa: CASTNRGSLSYGYTF; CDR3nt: TGTGCCAGCACTAACAGGGGCTCTTTGTCCTATGGCTACACCTTC
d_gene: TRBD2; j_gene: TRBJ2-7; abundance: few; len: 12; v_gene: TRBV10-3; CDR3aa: CAISIAGTEQYF; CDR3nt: TGTGCCATCAGTATAGCGGGCACCGAGCAGTACTTC
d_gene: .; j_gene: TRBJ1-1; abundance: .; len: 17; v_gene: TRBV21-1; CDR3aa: CANGKTNRDPPHTEAFF; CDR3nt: TGTGCCAACGGGAAGACCAACCGGGACCCACCTCACACTGAAGCTTTCTTT
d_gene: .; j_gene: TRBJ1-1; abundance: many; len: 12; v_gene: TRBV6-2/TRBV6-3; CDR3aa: CASSRGQAEAFF; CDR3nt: TGTGCCAGCAGTCGCGGACAAGCTGAAGCTTTCTTT
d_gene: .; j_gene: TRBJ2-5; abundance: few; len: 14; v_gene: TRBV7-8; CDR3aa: CASSPQGFGETQYF; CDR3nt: TGTGCCAGCAGCCCTCAGGGGTTCGGAGAGACCCAGTACTTC
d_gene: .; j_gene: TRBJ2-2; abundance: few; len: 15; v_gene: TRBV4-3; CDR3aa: CASSQVGTNTGELFF; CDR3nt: TGCGCCAGCAGCCAAGTAGGGACAAACACCGGGGAGCTGTTTTTT